The 22 T cell receptor beta chains in this list originate from one sample, sequenced in a study of T cells in Graves' hyperthyroidism and ophthalmopathy. Researchers amplified the TCR beta CDR3 regions from RNA transcripts. First-round RT-PCR with HTBI primers amplified the TCR CDR3 region. Each CDR3 protein is one row after TCRdb ran MiXCR on the multiplex PCR reads. The table lists around 340,000 distinct CDR3 sequences, 21% of them singletons. Sequencing used blood. These receptors came from a woman aged 45-65 years with Graves' hyperthyroidism.

Many counts were recorded for this clonotype. V gene TRBV7-6 combines with J gene TRBJ2-3; a possible D gene is TRBD2 (6 bases). V was trimmed by 3 bases and J by 1 base, leaving 11 bases between them. The CDR3 consists of 15 residues. Germline-derived CDR1 and CDR2 are SGHVS and FNYEAQ. CDR3 nucleotides: TGTGCCAGCAGCTTCTCGTCTAGCGGCACAGATACGCAGTATTTT. As protein: CASSFSSSGTDTQYF.

The CDR3, as DNA: TGCAGCGTTGAGGCAGGGGGCGCCGGTGAGCAGTTCTTC. Amino acid sequence: CSVEAGGAGEQFF. V and J are TRBV29-1 and TRBJ2-1; 8 bases map to TRBD1. The germline V gene encodes CDR1 SQVTM and CDR2 ANQGSEA. Trimming took 3 bases from V and 9 from J; bases not matched to a gene: 7. There are 13 residues in the CDR3.

The genes are TRBV19 and TRBJ2-7, with 10 bases identical to TRBD2. Germline trimming cut 10 bases from V and 1 base from J; bases unmatched to any gene: 4. The CDR3 has 13 amino acids. CDR1 and CDR2 (germline): LNHDA, SQIVND (reference sequence). CDR3 in DNA: TGTGCCACCGCTAGCGGGGGATCCTACGAGCAGTACTTC. This encodes CATASGGSYEQYF.

The genes are TRBV5-1 and TRBJ2-5; either TRBD1 or TRBD2 may supply D (5 bases each). Germline V lookup: CDR1 SGHRS, CDR2 YFSETQ. The CDR3 covers 14 residues. The V gene lost 4 bases and the J gene lost 4 bases, with 14 bases spanning the gap. CDR3 in amino acids: CASSTGRRLETQYF. CDR3 DNA: TGCGCCAGCAGCACAGGACGGAGGTTAGAGACCCAGTACTTC.

This clonotype has ten or more counts. The V gene is TRBV6-1, the J gene TRBJ1-5; D not resolved. The V gene's germline CDR1 is MNHNS and CDR2 SASEGT. The CDR3 consists of 13 residues. Trimming shortened V by 5 bases and J by 4 bases, and 9 bases separated the two germline ends. CDR3 sequence: CASSYSSNQPQHF. The DNA of the CDR3 is TGTGCCAGCAGTTACTCCTCAAATCAGCCCCAGCATTTT.

This clonotype was counted ten times or more. This chain connects TRBV11-2 to TRBJ2-1, with TRBD2 matching 8 bases. Germline CDR1 and CDR2: SGHAT and FQNNGV. V dropped 3 bases and J dropped 2; count of bases not matched to a gene: 3. There are 15 residues in the CDR3. The CDR3 coding sequence is TGTGCCAGCAGCTTTTATAGCGGGGCCTACAATGAGCAGTTCTTC. This encodes CASSFYSGAYNEQFF.

This clonotype has a count of ten or more. The gene calls are TRBV7-9 and TRBJ2-1, with D maybe TRBD1 (5 bases). Per the germline V gene, CDR1 is SEHNR and CDR2 is FQNEAQ (reference sequence). The CDR3 has 14 residues. The germline V and J ends were trimmed by 1 base and 9 bases, with 13 bases remaining between them. Here the CDR3 DNA reads TGTGCCAGCAGCTTAGGGGGCCGGGTCGGTGAGCAGTTCTTC. This codes for CASSLGGRVGEQFF.

The CDR3 DNA reads TGCGCCAGCAGCGGGCGGGATAATTACAATGAGCAGTTCTTC. Translated: CASSGRDNYNEQFF. This rearrangement joins TRBV5-1 to TRBJ2-1, with D maybe TRBD2 (6 bases). In germline, CDR1 is SGHRS, CDR2 YFSETQ. V shed 4 bases and J shed 4 bases, with 12 bases lying between them. This CDR3 region has 14 residues.

Worth noting for this clonotype: As the CDR3 is not closed by the conserved phenylalanine or tryptophan, this likely results from a read error. This chain joins TRBV13 and TRBJ1-2; no firm D call. From germline, CDR1 is PRHDT and CDR2 FYEKMQ (reference sequence). V was cut by 4 bases and J by 4 bases, with 10 bases left in between. CDR3 length equals 13 residues. DNA for the CDR3: TGTGCCAGCAGCTCGGAGGGTCGCTATGGCTACACCCTC. This sequence encodes CASSSEGRYGYTL.

This chain links TRBV4-1 with TRBJ2-4; the D gene is possibly TRBD1 (5 bases). The CDR3 has 17 residues. The V and J ends lost 1 base and 3 bases respectively, with 16 bases between them. The germline V gene encodes CDR1 MGHRA and CDR2 YSYEKL. CDR3 in DNA: TGCGCCAGCAGCCAAGTCGGCGGCAGGGCAGACAAAAACATTCAGTACTTC. It is translated as CASSQVGGRADKNIQYF.

J is TRBJ1-2 and V is TRBV20-1; 7 positions agree with TRBD1. CDR1 DFQATT and CDR2 SNEGSKA come from the germline V gene (reference sequence). Trimming removed 6 bases from V and 3 bases from J; junction bases left unmatched: 13. CDR3 length: 15 amino acids. CDR3 DNA: TGCAGTGCCAATAACCCCGGACAGGCTCACTATGGCTACACCTTC. This translates into CSANNPGQAHYGYTF.

This clonotype was seen ten or more times. The J gene is TRBJ2-6, the V gene TRBV15, with TRBD2 as a possible D gene (6 bases). Germline V CDR1 and CDR2: LNHNV, YYDKDF (reference sequence). The CDR3 loop spans 16 amino acids. Deletions cut 0 bases from V and 2 bases from J, with 8 bases between. CDR3 sequence (DNA): TGTGCCACCAGCAGAGATTCGGGGGCTGGGGCCAACGTCCTGACTTTC. This sequence encodes CATSRDSGAGANVLTF.

This clonotype was seen only a few times. The gene calls are TRBV25-1 and TRBJ1-2, with D perhaps matching TRBD1 (6 bases). CDR3 length: 16 residues. V was clipped by 4 bases and J by 13 bases, with 28 bases between them. Germline V lookup: CDR1 MGHDK, CDR2 SYGVNS. CDR3 residues: CASSGKGRGTGAAVTF. CDR3 sequence (DNA): TGTGCCAGCAGTGGAAAAGGCAGAGGAACGGGGGCCGCCGTCACCTTC.

The sample holds many counts of this clonotype. The V call is TRBV7-9, the J call TRBJ2-7; D could derive from TRBD1 or TRBD2 (5 bases each). Germline V gene lookup returns CDR1 SEHNR and CDR2 FQNEAQ (reference sequence). V lost 4 bases to trimming and J lost 2 bases, with 33 bases between them. The CDR3 extends over 21 amino acids. This CDR3 reads CASSSRTPRGMMGVSTYEQYF. Here the CDR3 DNA reads TGTGCCAGCAGCTCTAGGACGCCCCGGGGCATGATGGGCGTGAGTACCTACGAGCAGTACTTC. The complete variable domain, with remaining parts taken from reference TRBV7-9 and TRBJ2-7, reads DTGVSQNPRHKITKRGQNVTFRCDPISEHNRLYWYRQTLGQGPEFLTYFQNEAQLEKSRLLSDRFSAERPKGSFSTLEIQRTEQGDSAMYLCASSSRTPRGMMGVSTYEQYFGPGTRLTVT.

V is TRBV13 and J is TRBJ2-1, with 14 nucleotides matching TRBD2. CDR1 is PRHDT, CDR2 FYEKMQ, per germline (reference sequence). J was trimmed by 0 bases and V by 6 bases; bases with no gene match: 13. The CDR3 loop spans 20 amino acids. CDR3 amino acids: CASRLKTSGGAAYSYNEQFF. DNA of the CDR3: TGTGCCAGCAGGCTCAAGACTAGCGGGGGGGCAGCCTACTCCTACAATGAGCAGTTCTTC.

Many counts were recorded for this clonotype. The chain recombines TRBV12-3 or TRBV12-4 with TRBJ2-1, with 8 nucleotides matching TRBD2. Unmatched junction bases numbered 9, after V lost 9 bases and J lost 8 bases. The CDR3 contains 13 residues. The CDR3 coding sequence is TGTGCCAGTCAAAGCGGGGGAATTTATGAGCAGTTCTTC. Amino acid sequence: CASQSGGIYEQFF.

There are many counts of this clonotype. This rearrangement joins TRBV7-3 to TRBJ2-5; D unresolved. The CDR3 extends over 13 amino acids. The germline gives CDR1 SGHTA, CDR2 FQGTGA. With 2 bases removed from V and 5 bases from J, the gap between germline ends came to 9 bases. The CDR3 loop reads CASSLAAWETQYF. The CDR3, as DNA: TGTGCCAGCAGCTTAGCGGCTTGGGAGACCCAGTACTTC.

This clonotype was recorded at least ten times. The rearrangement joins TRBV28 to TRBJ2-6; D possibly corresponds to TRBD2 (5 bases). The CDR3 has 13 amino acids. The germline V gene encodes CDR1 MDHEN and CDR2 SYDVKM. V shed 7 bases and J shed 2 bases, with 6 bases lying between them. The CDR3 sequence: CASTRAGANVLTF. CDR3 nucleotides: TGTGCCAGCACGAGGGCTGGGGCCAACGTCCTGACTTTC.

The chain carries TRBV19 and TRBJ2-3; 7 bases align to TRBD2. In germline, CDR1 is LNHDA, CDR2 SQIVND (reference sequence). The CDR3 sequence is 13 residues long. After removal of 5 bases from V and 4 bases from J, the junction contained 3 bases not matched to a gene. The CDR3, as DNA: TGTGCCAGTAGTTTGGCGGGAGCAGATACGCAGTATTTT. Its protein product is CASSLAGADTQYF.

This clonotype was counted at least ten times. The V call is TRBV5-1, the J call TRBJ2-1; D remains unclear. The V end was cut by 0 bases, the J end by 0 bases, with 7 bases between. Germline V CDR1 and CDR2: SGHRS, YFSETQ. This CDR3 comprises 15 residues. CDR3 region: CASSLDQVSYNEQFF. Written as DNA, the CDR3 is TGCGCCAGCAGCTTGGATCAGGTCTCCTACAATGAGCAGTTCTTC.

The sample holds many counts of this clonotype. V and J are TRBV2 and TRBJ1-1, with D possibly TRBD1 on 6 matching bases. The CDR3 loop spans 13 amino acids. The V gene's germline CDR1 is SNHLY and CDR2 FYNNEI. The V and J ends lost 6 bases and 1 base respectively, with 9 bases between them. This chain's CDR3 is CASSARGNTEAFF. CDR3 in DNA: TGTGCCAGCAGCGCCAGGGGGAACACTGAAGCTTTCTTT. Full variable domain (remainder filled in from reference TRBV2 and TRBJ1-1): EPEVTQTPSHQVTQMGQEVILRCVPISNHLYFYWYRQILGQKVEFLVSFYNNEISEKSEIFDDQFSVERPDGSNFTLKIRSTKLEDSAMYFCASSARGNTEAFFGQGTRLTVV.

The chain joins TRBV6-2 or TRBV6-3 to TRBJ2-1, with 12 bases matching TRBD2. This CDR3 is 20 amino acids long. V trimming: 2 bases; J trimming: 1 base; junction bases outside the gene matches: 12. CDR1 is MNHEY and CDR2 is SVGEGT in the germline V gene. The CDR3 spells CASSYGSSGRAIESYNEQFF. DNA of the CDR3: TGTGCCAGCAGTTACGGGTCTAGCGGGAGGGCCATAGAGTCCTACAATGAGCAGTTCTTC.